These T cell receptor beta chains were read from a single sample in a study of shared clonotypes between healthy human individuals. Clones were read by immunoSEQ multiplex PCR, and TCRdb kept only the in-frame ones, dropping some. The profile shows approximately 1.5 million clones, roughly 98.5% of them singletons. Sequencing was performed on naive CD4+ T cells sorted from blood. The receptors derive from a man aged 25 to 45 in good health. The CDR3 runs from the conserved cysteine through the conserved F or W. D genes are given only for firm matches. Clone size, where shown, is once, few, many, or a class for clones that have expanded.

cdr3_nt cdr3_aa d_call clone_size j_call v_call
TGTGCCAGCAGCTTGGGGGGCACGAGGACAGCAGATACGCAGTATTTT CASSLGGTRTADTQYF . once TRBJ2-3 TRBV5-4
TGTGCCAGCAGTTACTCTAGCAATCAGCCCCAGCATTTT CASSYSSNQPQHF . . TRBJ1-5 TRBV6-6
TGTGCCAGCAGTGAAGTACGGAGAAGCTACAATGAGCAGTTCTTC CASSEVRRSYNEQFF . . TRBJ2-1 TRBV6-1
TGCGCCAGCAGCCAAGATATGCTAGCGGGAGGACCTGAGCAGTTCTTC CASSQDMLAGGPEQFF TRBD2 . TRBJ2-1 TRBV4-3
TGCGCCAGCAGCCTTTTATTGGGACTAGCCTCGGACGAGCAGTACTTC CASSLLLGLASDEQYF TRBD2 . TRBJ2-7 TRBV4-1
TGTGCCATCAGTGGGAGGGGGGGGACGATGAACACTGAAGCTTTCTTT CAISGRGGTMNTEAFF . . TRBJ1-1 TRBV10-3
TGCGCCAGCAGCCAGCCGGGGACAGGCCGTATTCACGAGCAGTACTTC CASSQPGTGRIHEQYF TRBD1 . TRBJ2-7 TRBV4-1
TGTGCCAGCAGCCAAGAACGTTGGAGTCGGTCCTACAATGAGCAGTTCTTC CASSQERWSRSYNEQFF . once TRBJ2-1 TRBV4-2
TGTGCCAGTAGTATCCACACAGGGGACAAGAACACTGAAGCTTTCTTT CASSIHTGDKNTEAFF TRBD1 . TRBJ1-1 TRBV19
TGCGCCAGCAGCCCTCGGGCCATTAGGAACACTGAAGCTTTCTTT CASSPRAIRNTEAFF . . TRBJ1-1 TRBV4-1
TGTGCCAGCTCAGGGCTCGACACCGGGGAGCTGTTTTTT CASSGLDTGELFF . once TRBJ2-2 TRBV18
TGTGCCACGTCTCCGAATCTAGTCAGTAACTATGGCTACACCTTC CATSPNLVSNYGYTF . once TRBJ1-2 TRBV7-9
TGTGCCAGCAGCTTAGCGGCGAGTTACTACGAGCAGTACTTC CASSLAASYYEQYF . . TRBJ2-7 TRBV7-2
TGTGCCAGCTCACCAAAGCTATTGGGGTCCACAGATACGCAGTATTTT CASSPKLLGSTDTQYF . . TRBJ2-3 TRBV18
TGTGCCAGCAGCTTAGAGACTAGCGGGTATCACTCTGGGGCCAACGTCCTGACTTTC CASSLETSGYHSGANVLTF TRBD2 . TRBJ2-6 TRBV11-2
TGTGCCAGCAGTGAAGTTGTGGCCAGAACTTTCTTT CASSEVVARTFF . once TRBJ1-1 TRBV2
TGTGCCACTCGAAGGACAGGGATCTCTGGGGCCAACGTCCTGACTTTC CATRRTGISGANVLTF TRBD1 . TRBJ2-6 TRBV19
TGTGCCAGTCAATCTAGCGGAGGCCGCTCCTACAATGAGCAGTTCTTC CASQSSGGRSYNEQFF TRBD2 . TRBJ2-1 TRBV19
TGTGCCAGCACCCTGGGGGCTAGGGCTGCTGGCACAGATACGCAGTATTTT CASTLGARAAGTDTQYF . . TRBJ2-3 TRBV5-4
TGTGCCACCGGGGACAGACTAGGGGAGACCCAGTACTTC CATGDRLGETQYF . . TRBJ2-5 TRBV15
TGTGCCAGCAGCTTGGGTCTTATAGCGGGACCTAGCACAAATACGCAGTATTTT CASSLGLIAGPSTNTQYF TRBD2 . TRBJ2-3 TRBV5-6
TGTGCCAGCAGTGACCCAACAAGGATCCTCTACGAGCAGTACTTC CASSDPTRILYEQYF . . TRBJ2-7 TRBV6-4
TGCGCCAGCAGCCATCTGACTAGCGGGAGAAACACCGTGAATGAGCAGTTCTTC CASSHLTSGRNTVNEQFF TRBD2 . TRBJ2-1 TRBV4-3
TGTGCCAGCAGCTTAGCGGCCGACAGGGGAGACTACGAGCAGTACTTC CASSLAADRGDYEQYF TRBD1 . TRBJ2-7 TRBV7-2
TGCGCCAGCAGCGTTTCGACAGGGGAAAATGAAAAACTGTTTTTT CASSVSTGENEKLFF TRBD1 . TRBJ1-4 TRBV5-1
TGTGCCAGTTCAGGGGACGTGGTGTACGAGCAGTACTTC CASSGDVVYEQYF . . TRBJ2-7 TRBV19
TGCGCCAGCAGGGGACGGTGGTCGGGGGCCCCGCAATCGAGGAGCAATCAGCCCCAGCATTTT CASRGRWSGAPQSRSNQPQHF . . TRBJ1-5 TRBV5-1
TGCGCCAGCAGGTCGGGAGGTAGCTCCTACAATGAGCAGTTCTTC CASRSGGSSYNEQFF TRBD2 . TRBJ2-1 TRBV5-1
TGTGCCAGCAGCGCAACCACTAGCGGGAGATCTGGAGATACGCAGTATTTT CASSATTSGRSGDTQYF TRBD2 . TRBJ2-3 TRBV9